The rows below give T cell receptor beta chains drawn from one sample of a study of CD8 T cells in ankylosing spondylitis. TCRdb ran MiXCR on the 5' RACE reads and lists one entry per CDR3 protein. In the table there are about 200,000 distinct CDR3 sequences, roughly 26% of which are singletons. Sequenced input: blood, either unsorted or a sorted T cell fraction (not recorded which). Receptor source: a male donor with ankylosing spondylitis or in good health (not recorded which). The CDR3 runs from the conserved cysteine through the conserved F or W. The order of the fields is CDR3 length, V gene, D gene, clone size, J gene, CDR3 protein, CDR3 DNA. The D gene is left open where the match is weak. Some rows mark clone size as missing; the rest say once, few, many or name a class of expanded clone.

length: 14
V: TRBV6-5
D: NA
size: NA
J: TRBJ2-7
CDR3: CASSLPGSTYEQYF
DNA: TGTGCCAGCAGTTTACCGGGATCTACCTACGAGCAGTACTTC

length: 14
V: TRBV9
D: NA
size: many
J: TRBJ2-5
CDR3: CASSRGSALETQYF
DNA: TGTGCCAGCAGCCGGGGATCAGCGTTAGAGACCCAGTACTTC

length: 13
V: TRBV20-1
D: TRBD1
size: few
J: TRBJ2-5
CDR3: CSALRTGEETQYF
DNA: TGCAGTGCTCTACGGACAGGAGAAGAGACCCAGTACTTC

length: 14
V: TRBV5-1
D: NA
size: many
J: TRBJ1-1
CDR3: CASSLVTPNTEAFF
DNA: TGCGCCAGCAGCTTGGTTACCCCGAACACTGAAGCTTTCTTT

length: 13
V: TRBV6-1
D: NA
size: NA
J: TRBJ2-3
CDR3: CASRLISTDTQYF
DNA: TGTGCCAGCAGACTTATTAGCACAGATACGCAGTATTTT

length: 14
V: TRBV25-1
D: NA
size: many
J: TRBJ2-1
CDR3: CASSSWGSPNEQFF
DNA: TGTGCCAGCAGCTCTTGGGGGTCCCCCAATGAGCAGTTCTTC

length: 16
V: TRBV19
D: TRBD2
size: few
J: TRBJ2-7
CDR3: CASSTTWTSGSYEQYF
DNA: TGTGCCAGTAGTACGACGTGGACTAGCGGGAGTTACGAGCAGTACTTC

length: 12
V: TRBV30
D: NA
size: many
J: TRBJ2-7
CDR3: CAWSESPYEQYF
DNA: TGTGCCTGGAGCGAGAGTCCCTACGAGCAGTACTTC

length: 14
V: TRBV5-1
D: NA
size: NA
J: TRBJ1-1
CDR3: CASSLRGGNTEAFF
DNA: TGCGCCAGCAGCCTGAGGGGGGGAAACACTGAAGCTTTCTTT

length: 15
V: TRBV11-2
D: NA
size: NA
J: TRBJ1-5
CDR3: CASSLDRTAGQPQHF
DNA: TGTGCCAGCAGCTTAGATCGGACAGCGGGACAGCCCCAGCATTTT

length: 17
V: TRBV11-2
D: NA
size: many
J: TRBJ2-1
CDR3: CASSLDSGPRGRNEQFF
DNA: TGTGCCAGCAGCTTAGATTCCGGGCCGAGGGGCCGCAATGAGCAGTTCTTC

length: 13
V: TRBV20-1
D: NA
size: many
J: TRBJ2-2
CDR3: CSARLVNTGELFF
DNA: TGCAGTGCTCGACTCGTGAACACCGGGGAGCTGTTTTTT

length: 14
V: TRBV6-2/TRBV6-3
D: NA
size: many
J: TRBJ1-5
CDR3: CASSYGDLNQPQHF
DNA: TGTGCCAGCAGTTATGGGGACCTCAATCAGCCCCAGCATTTT

length: 11
V: TRBV6-5
D: TRBD2
size: many
J: TRBJ2-5
CDR3: CASGTRETQYF
DNA: TGTGCCAGCGGGACTAGGGAGACCCAGTACTTC

length: 14
V: TRBV7-8
D: TRBD1
size: NA
J: TRBJ2-7
CDR3: CASTKDRVSYEQYF
DNA: TGTGCCAGCACAAAGGACAGGGTCTCCTACGAGCAGTACTTC

length: 15
V: TRBV27
D: TRBD2
size: many
J: TRBJ2-1
CDR3: CASSFGLAGVNEQFF
DNA: TGTGCCAGCAGTTTCGGGCTAGCGGGAGTCAATGAGCAGTTCTTC

length: 16
V: TRBV9
D: TRBD2
size: many
J: TRBJ2-3
CDR3: CASSVEGGRPADTQYF
DNA: TGTGCCAGCAGCGTAGAGGGCGGGAGGCCCGCAGATACGCAGTATTTT

length: 13
V: TRBV15
D: TRBD1
size: few
J: TRBJ2-5
CDR3: CATSPTGQETQYF
DNA: TGTGCCACCAGTCCGACAGGGCAAGAGACCCAGTACTTC

length: 15
V: TRBV25-1
D: NA
size: NA
J: TRBJ2-7
CDR3: CASSDPGTLSYEQYF
DNA: TGTGCCAGCAGTGACCCCGGGACGTTGTCCTACGAGCAGTACTTC

length: 12
V: TRBV12-3/TRBV12-4
D: NA
size: NA
J: TRBJ1-2
CDR3: CASSLPEAGYTF
DNA: TGTGCCAGCAGTTTACCGGAGGCGGGCTACACCTTC

length: 16
V: TRBV6-2/TRBV6-3
D: NA
size: NA
J: TRBJ2-1
CDR3: CASSRVETSGRNEQFF
DNA: TGTGCCAGCAGTCGGGTAGAGACTAGTGGGAGGAATGAGCAGTTCTTC

length: 12
V: TRBV20-1
D: TRBD2
size: once
J: TRBJ2-7
CDR3: CSAFDGRNEQYF
DNA: TGCAGTGCTTTCGACGGGAGGAACGAGCAGTACTTC

length: 12
V: TRBV6-2/TRBV6-3
D: NA
size: NA
J: TRBJ1-1
CDR3: CASSYSGLEAFF
DNA: TGTGCCAGCAGTTACTCGGGGCTTGAAGCTTTCTTT

length: 12
V: TRBV7-9
D: NA
size: NA
J: TRBJ2-4
CDR3: CASSRLEAVQYF
DNA: TGTGCCAGCAGCCGTCTGGAGGCGGTTCAGTACTTC

length: 16
V: TRBV7-8
D: TRBD1
size: NA
J: TRBJ1-1
CDR3: CASSIRDRGLGTEAFF
DNA: TGTGCCAGCAGTATCCGGGACAGGGGTTTAGGCACTGAAGCTTTCTTT

length: 12
V: TRBV12-3/TRBV12-4
D: NA
size: NA
J: TRBJ2-7
CDR3: CASSFAAREQYF
DNA: TGTGCCAGCAGTTTTGCGGCCCGAGAGCAGTACTTC

length: 17
V: TRBV7-9
D: NA
size: NA
J: TRBJ2-6
CDR3: CASSLGKGSTGANVLTF
DNA: TGTGCCAGCAGCTTAGGAAAGGGTAGCACTGGGGCCAACGTCCTGACTTTC

length: 15
V: TRBV15
D: NA
size: few
J: TRBJ2-3
CDR3: CATSRPTGPTDTQYF
DNA: TGTGCCACCAGCAGACCGACAGGCCCCACAGATACGCAGTATTTT

length: 17
V: TRBV5-1
D: TRBD2
size: many
J: TRBJ2-3
CDR3: CASSLGTSGQSTDTQYF
DNA: TGCGCCAGCAGCCTTGGGACTAGCGGGCAGAGCACAGATACGCAGTATTTT

length: 11
V: TRBV6-5
D: TRBD1
size: NA
J: TRBJ1-1
CDR3: CASRTGVLAFF
DNA: TGTGCCAGCAGGACAGGGGTTTTAGCTTTCTTT

length: 18
V: TRBV10-3
D: TRBD2
size: few
J: TRBJ2-1
CDR3: CAISESISGRDGRDEQFF
DNA: TGTGCCATCAGTGAGTCGATAAGCGGGAGGGACGGTCGGGATGAGCAGTTCTTC

length: 16
V: TRBV20-1
D: NA
size: many
J: TRBJ2-1
CDR3: CSARPLGRSGYNEQFF
DNA: TGCAGTGCTAGACCGCTGGGGAGGAGCGGCTACAATGAGCAGTTCTTC

length: 12
V: TRBV29-1
D: NA
size: few
J: TRBJ1-2
CDR3: CSVVSQNYGYTF
DNA: TGCAGCGTTGTCTCACAGAACTATGGCTACACCTTC

length: 16
V: TRBV12-3/TRBV12-4
D: TRBD2
size: many
J: TRBJ2-3
CDR3: CASILGSGTRSDTQYF
DNA: TGTGCCAGCATCCTAGGGTCCGGGACTAGGTCAGATACGCAGTATTTT

length: 13
V: TRBV20-1
D: NA
size: NA
J: TRBJ2-5
CDR3: CSAPGTAQETQYF
DNA: TGCAGTGCTCCCGGGACTGCACAAGAGACCCAGTACTTC

length: 13
V: TRBV28
D: TRBD1
size: many
J: TRBJ2-5
CDR3: CASSYTGEETQYF
DNA: TGTGCCAGCAGTTACACAGGGGAAGAGACCCAGTACTTC

length: 16
V: TRBV25-1
D: TRBD1
size: many
J: TRBJ2-5
CDR3: CASSELQGTAQETQYF
DNA: TGTGCCAGCAGTGAATTACAGGGGACAGCCCAAGAGACCCAGTACTTC

length: 13
V: TRBV12-3/TRBV12-4
D: NA
size: many
J: TRBJ1-1
CDR3: CASSADRYTEAFF
DNA: TGTGCCAGCAGTGCAGACAGGTACACTGAAGCTTTCTTT

length: 13
V: TRBV29-1
D: TRBD1
size: few
J: TRBJ2-5
CDR3: CSVETGGQETQYF
DNA: TGCAGCGTCGAAACAGGGGGCCAAGAGACCCAGTACTTC

length: 15
V: TRBV7-3
D: NA
size: once
J: TRBJ2-1
CDR3: CAKTSGGFSYNEQFF
DNA: TGTGCCAAAACGAGTGGGGGGTTCTCCTACAATGAGCAGTTCTTC

length: 15
V: TRBV15
D: NA
size: NA
J: TRBJ1-6
CDR3: CATSRDPKLGSPLHF
DNA: TGTGCCACCAGCAGAGATCCAAAGCTGGGTTCACCCCTCCACTTT

length: 17
V: TRBV9
D: NA
size: many
J: TRBJ2-2
CDR3: CASSVEVGQGRSGELFF
DNA: TGTGCCAGCAGCGTAGAGGTGGGCCAGGGGAGGTCCGGGGAGCTGTTTTTT

length: 15
V: TRBV20-1
D: NA
size: many
J: TRBJ2-7
CDR3: CSARALGNPYYEQYF
DNA: TGCAGTGCTAGAGCCCTGGGGAACCCGTACTACGAGCAGTACTTC

length: 12
V: TRBV29-1
D: TRBD1
size: few
J: TRBJ2-5
CDR3: CSVGTGRETQYF
DNA: TGCAGCGTTGGGACAGGGCGAGAGACCCAGTACTTC

length: 16
V: TRBV6-1
D: TRBD2
size: NA
J: TRBJ2-7
CDR3: CASWGPGGAQPYEQYF
DNA: TGTGCCAGCTGGGGTCCGGGGGGGGCTCAGCCCTACGAGCAGTACTTC

length: 13
V: TRBV20-1
D: NA
size: NA
J: TRBJ1-1
CDR3: CSARRNMNTEAFF
DNA: TGCAGTGCTAGGAGGAATATGAACACTGAAGCTTTCTTT

length: 14
V: TRBV20-1
D: NA
size: NA
J: TRBJ2-2
CDR3: CSADNTDNTGELFF
DNA: TGCAGTGCTGACAACACGGACAACACCGGGGAGCTGTTTTTT

length: 14
V: TRBV29-1
D: NA
size: many
J: TRBJ2-2
CDR3: CSARTLGGSGELFF
DNA: TGCAGCGCCCGAACACTAGGGGGTTCCGGGGAGCTGTTTTTT

length: 13
V: TRBV28
D: NA
size: many
J: TRBJ2-7
CDR3: CASRRNRSYEQYF
DNA: TGTGCCAGCAGAAGAAACAGATCCTACGAGCAGTACTTC